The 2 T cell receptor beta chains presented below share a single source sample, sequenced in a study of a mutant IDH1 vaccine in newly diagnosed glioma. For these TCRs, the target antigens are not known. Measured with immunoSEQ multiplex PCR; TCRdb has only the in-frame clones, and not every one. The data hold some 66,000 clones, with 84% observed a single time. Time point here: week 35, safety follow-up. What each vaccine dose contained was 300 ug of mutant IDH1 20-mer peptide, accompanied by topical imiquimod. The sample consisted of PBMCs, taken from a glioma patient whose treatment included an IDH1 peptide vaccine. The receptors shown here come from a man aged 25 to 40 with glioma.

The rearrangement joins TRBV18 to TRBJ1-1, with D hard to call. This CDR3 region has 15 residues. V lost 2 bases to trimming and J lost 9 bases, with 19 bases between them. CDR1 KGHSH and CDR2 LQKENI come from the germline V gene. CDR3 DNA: TGTGCCAGCTCACCAGGGCAACAGCGGGAAGCAAAAGCTTTCTTT. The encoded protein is CASSPGQQREAKAFF.

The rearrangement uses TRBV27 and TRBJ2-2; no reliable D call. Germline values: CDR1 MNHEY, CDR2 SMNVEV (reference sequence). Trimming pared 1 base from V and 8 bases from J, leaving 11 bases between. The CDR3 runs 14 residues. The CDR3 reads CASSLLPPGGELFF. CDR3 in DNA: TGTGCCAGCAGTTTATTACCCCCAGGAGGGGAGCTGTTTTTT.